This record looks at one TCR beta chain sequence and its context. Its antigen is unknown. The data originate from a study of T and B cells in COVID-19 patients. About the research overall: COVID-19 patients gave peripheral blood either during active infection or after recovery. Critical illness requiring mechanical ventilation or extracorporeal membrane oxygenation affected about 55% of the roughly 20 active-infection patients.

TRB rearrangements were amplified by multiplex PCR with BIOMED2 TRB-A/B primers. TCRdb passed the multiplex PCR reads through MiXCR, listing each CDR3 protein once. The sample holds more than 13,000 distinct CDR3 sequences, 25% to 30% seen once. Whole-study findings and limits: Symptomatic-phase blood samples from mildly ill patients and early samples from severe cases were scarce.

Trimming shortened V by 2 bases and J by 0 bases, and 12 bases separated the two germline ends. CDR3 length: 16 amino acids. The germline V gene has CDR1 MNHEY and CDR2 SVGEGT. From blood, roughly 250-550 ng of genomic DNA served as TRB template. This chain uses TRBV6-2 or TRBV6-3 with TRBJ2-3, with D possibly matching TRBD2 (6 bases). This receptor was identified in a human donor who had recovered from COVID-19. Input material: blood. The DNA for the CDR3 is TGTGCCAGCAGTTACGGGCTAGCGTCTAGCACAGATACGCAGTATTTT. It translates to CASSYGLASSTDTQYF.